The clone carrying this TCR beta chain was observed a handful of times. These data come from a study of response to subunit inactivated influenza vaccine. V gave up 0 bases and J gave up 6 bases; unmatched junction bases: 3. The CDR3 runs 13 residues. The V gene's germline CDR1 is SGDLS and CDR2 YYNGEE. TCRdb itself ran the RT-PCR reads through MiXCR, one entry per CDR3 protein. Here the sample spans about 190,000 distinct CDR3 sequences, roughly 14% being singletons. This material consisted of CD8+ T cells sorted from PBMCs, taken roughly 5 days after vaccination. The source is a man in his forties or fifties who received an inactivated influenza vaccine. The genes are TRBV9 and TRBJ2-7; 7 bases match TRBD2. The CDR3 nucleotides read TGTGCCAGCAGCGTAGGGGACTACCGCGAGCAGTACTTC. Its translation: CASSVGDYREQYF.